The clone carrying this TCR beta chain was recorded at least ten times. No antigen is known for it. Little can be read into the size of this beta chain, an off-target read in a library designed for alpha chains. The data were taken from a study of spatial heterogeneity in lung cancer. In the study overall: Matched bulk RNA-seq gave a T cell module score that correlated strongly with tumor-region TCR transcript counts. Within raw reads, each unique TCR and UMI combination appeared on average more than ten times.

From the 5' RACE reads, TCRdb called clonotypes with MiXCR, one entry per CDR3 protein. Of fewer than 11,000 distinct CDR3 sequences listed, 9% to 15% were seen once; the top ten hold roughly 10%. Whole-study results and caveats: Mutation counts in tumors were tracked by counts of expanded intratumoral alpha and beta TCRs.

As for time point: sample taken at primary tumor resection. Germline V gene data show CDR1 as MNHNY and CDR2 as SVGAGI (reference sequence). V was shortened by 4 bases and J by 6 bases, with 10 bases between the two germline ends. The CDR3 consists of 13 residues. The chain recombines TRBV6-6 with TRBJ1-5; D might be TRBD1 (6 bases). The specimen was lung tumor tissue, collected at surgery. The clonotype comes from a male donor with early-stage non-small cell lung cancer. The DNA of the CDR3 is TGTGCCAGCAGTTCGGGGGCTGGTCAGCCCCAGCATTTT. Protein sequence: CASSSGAGQPQHF.